One and the same sample provided the 8 T cell receptor beta chains below, sequenced in a study of T cell clones after liver transplantation. Using immunoSEQ multiplex PCR, the repertoire was profiled, and TCRdb retains in-frame clones only, with some absent. Of tens of thousands of clones listed, 70% to 85% are singletons. The sample was CD4+ T cells from blood, taken roughly 3.5 years after liver transplant. The receptor set was obtained from a human patient who received a liver transplant. A share of the T cells may be of graft donor origin.

The V and J genes are TRBV4-3 and TRBJ2-7; TRBD1 might be the D (5 bases). The CDR3 loop spans 13 amino acids. Looked up from germline, CDR1 is LGHNA and CDR2 is YSLEER. Trimming pared 0 bases from V and 3 bases from J, leaving 6 bases between. The CDR3 is CASSQEQGYEQYF. The CDR3 DNA follows: TGCGCCAGCAGCCAAGAGCAGGGCTACGAGCAGTACTTC.

Here the CDR3 reads CASSLRVTPGEAFF. The CDR3 nucleotides read TGCGCCAGCAGCTTGCGGGTGACCCCGGGTGAAGCTTTCTTT. The chain recombines TRBV5-1 with TRBJ1-1, with D uncertain. Germline CDR1 reads SGHRS; CDR2 reads YFSETQ. This CDR3 has 14 amino acids. The ends were cut back, 1 base at V and 7 bases at J, with 14 bases in the middle.

V is TRBV7-2 and J is TRBJ2-1; the D gene is possibly TRBD2 (5 bases). Germline loops: CDR1 SGHTA, CDR2 FQGNSA. The CDR3 extends over 14 amino acids. V dropped 5 bases and J dropped 9 bases, with 17 bases sitting between them. Here the CDR3 DNA reads TGTGCCAGCAGCCCGCGAACGGGAAAGCGTGAGCAGTTCTTC. Translation: CASSPRTGKREQFF.

J is TRBJ2-1 and V is TRBV10-1; D unclear. The germline V gene has CDR1 WNHNN and CDR2 SYGVQD (reference sequence). This CDR3 comprises 13 residues. V was pared by 8 bases and J by 8 bases, with 16 bases between. The CDR3 DNA follows: TGCGCCAGCTCCCCGCTACCCAACGATGAGCAGTTCTTC. Residues: CASSPLPNDEQFF.

The genes are TRBV7-9 and TRBJ2-1, with 10 bases that match TRBD2. V trimming: 5 bases; J trimming: 4 bases; junction bases outside the gene matches: 11. The CDR3 has 17 amino acids. CDR1 SEHNR and CDR2 FQNEAQ come from the germline V gene (reference sequence). CDR3 protein: CASSEALRLAGYNEQFF. The CDR3 DNA is TGTGCCAGCAGCGAAGCACTCCGACTAGCGGGTTACAATGAGCAGTTCTTC.

The chain recombines TRBV6-6 with TRBJ2-3; D is uncertain. Germline loops: CDR1 MNHNY, CDR2 SVGAGI (reference sequence). V lost 2 bases, J lost 6 bases, and 6 bases lay in between. CDR3 length: 12 residues. CDR3 region: CASSYTGDTQYF. The CDR3 bases are TGTGCCAGCAGTTACACCGGGGATACGCAGTATTTT.

This chain joins TRBV25-1 and TRBJ2-1; 7 bases agree with TRBD2. The V segment lost 4 bases and the J segment 2 bases; nucleotides outside the gene matches: 5. Germline V gene data show CDR1 as MGHDK and CDR2 as SYGVNS. This CDR3 comprises 15 residues. This CDR3 reads CASSVTSAPYNEQFF. CDR3 bases: TGTGCCAGCAGTGTTACTAGCGCTCCCTACAATGAGCAGTTCTTC.

This clone has a single count. The V gene is TRBV18, the J gene TRBJ2-1; a possible D gene is TRBD1 (6 bases). V was shortened by 5 bases and J by 7 bases, with 12 bases between the two germline ends. The CDR3 has 13 residues. The germline CDR1 and CDR2 sequences are KGHSH and LQKENI. The CDR3 nucleotides read TGTGCCAGCTCAGTTCACAGGGAGAATGAGCAGTTCTTC. This translates into CASSVHRENEQFF.